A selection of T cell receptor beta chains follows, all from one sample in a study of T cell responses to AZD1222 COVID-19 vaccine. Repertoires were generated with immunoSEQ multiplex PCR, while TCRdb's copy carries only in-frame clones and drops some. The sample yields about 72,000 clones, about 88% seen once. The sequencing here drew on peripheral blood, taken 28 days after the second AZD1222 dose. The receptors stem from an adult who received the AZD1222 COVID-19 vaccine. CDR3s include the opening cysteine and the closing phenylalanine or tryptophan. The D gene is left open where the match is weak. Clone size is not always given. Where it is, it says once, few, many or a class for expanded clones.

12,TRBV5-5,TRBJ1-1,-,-,TGTGCCAGCAGCCTCGTTTGGACTGAAGCTTTCTTT,CASSLVWTEAFF
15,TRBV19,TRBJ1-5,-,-,TGTGCCAGTAGTATAGTGTTAACAGCTAATCAGCCCCAGCATTTT,CASSIVLTANQPQHF
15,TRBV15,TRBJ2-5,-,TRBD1,TGTGCCACCAGCAGAGGAAGGACAGGGCGAGAGACCCAGTACTTC,CATSRGRTGRETQYF
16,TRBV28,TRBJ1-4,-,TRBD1,TGTGCCAGCAGGGTCCCGGGACAGGGGGCGGGTGAAAAACTGTTTTTT,CASRVPGQGAGEKLFF
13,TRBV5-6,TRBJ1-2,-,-,TGTGCCAGCAGCTTGGAGGGTTGGTATGGCTACACCTTC,CASSLEGWYGYTF
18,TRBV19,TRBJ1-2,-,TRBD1,TGTGCCACCGCAAGGACAGGGGGTTCGGTCCAATTACGTTATGGCTACACCTTC,CATARTGGSVQLRYGYTF
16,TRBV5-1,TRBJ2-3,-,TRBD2,TGCGCCAGCAGCTTGGCCGGGACTAGATTCACAGATACGCAGTATTTT,CASSLAGTRFTDTQYF
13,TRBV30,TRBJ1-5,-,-,TGTGCCTGGAGTCGGGGAGACAATCAGCCCCAGCATTTT,CAWSRGDNQPQHF
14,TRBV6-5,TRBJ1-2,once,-,TGTGCCAGCAGCCCGGATTTTCTCTCCTATGGCTACACCTTC,CASSPDFLSYGYTF
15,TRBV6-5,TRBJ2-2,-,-,TGTGCCAGCCGACCCGGGGGAGGGGGTGTCTGGGAGCTGTTTTTT,CASRPGGGGVWELFF
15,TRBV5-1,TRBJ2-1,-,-,TGCGCCAGCAGCTTGGGTTTAGCGGCCTACAATGAGCAGTTCTTC,CASSLGLAAYNEQFF
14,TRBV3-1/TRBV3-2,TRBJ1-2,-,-,TGTGCCAGCAGCCAAGTGGGGGAGGGCTATGGCTACACCTTC,CASSQVGEGYGYTF
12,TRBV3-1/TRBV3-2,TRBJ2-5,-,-,TGTGCCAGCAGCCAGTCTAGAGAGACCCAGTACTTC,CASSQSRETQYF
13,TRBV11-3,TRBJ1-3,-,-,TGTGCCAGCAGCTTAGGGACTGGAAACACCATATATTTT,CASSLGTGNTIYF
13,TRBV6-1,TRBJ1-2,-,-,TGTGCCAGCAGTGATGCAAGGGACTATGGCTACACCTTC,CASSDARDYGYTF
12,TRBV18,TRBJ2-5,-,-,TGTGCCAGCTCACCACCAGGGAAGACCCAGTACTTC,CASSPPGKTQYF
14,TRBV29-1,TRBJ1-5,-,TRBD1,TGCAGCGTTGGACCGGGACAGGGACGGCAGCCCCAGCATTTT,CSVGPGQGRQPQHF
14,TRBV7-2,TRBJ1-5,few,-,TGTGCCAGCAGCTTAGGCGGCGGGAATCAGCCCCAGCATTTT,CASSLGGGNQPQHF
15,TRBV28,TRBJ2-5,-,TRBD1,TGTGCCAGCAGCGCCGGGACAGGGATCGGAGAGACCCAGTACTTC,CASSAGTGIGETQYF
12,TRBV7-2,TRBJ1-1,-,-,TGTGCCAGCAGCAGAGAAAGACAGGCCACACTCTTT,CASSRERQATLF
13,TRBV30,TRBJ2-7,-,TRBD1,TGTGCCTGGAAGGGGGCCTTCGAGGCTGGGCAGTACTTC,CAWKGAFEAGQYF
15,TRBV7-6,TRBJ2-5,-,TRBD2,TGTGCCAGCAGCTTGGGACTAGCGCAGCAAGAGACCCAGTACTTC,CASSLGLAQQETQYF
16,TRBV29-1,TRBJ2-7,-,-,TGCAGCGTTGAAGAGCCCCTCCCGGGGAAATCCTACGAGCAGTACTTC,CSVEEPLPGKSYEQYF
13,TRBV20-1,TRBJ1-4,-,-,TGCAGTGCTAGTTTGGGACCCAATGAAAAACTGTTTTTT,CSASLGPNEKLFF
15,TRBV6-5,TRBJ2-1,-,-,TGTGCCAGCAGTTACTCGACGGGTCGATACAATGAGCAGTTCTTC,CASSYSTGRYNEQFF
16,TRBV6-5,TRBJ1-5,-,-,TGTGCCAGCAGTTACTCGAGCTCAGGGAGCAATCAGCCCCAGCATTTT,CASSYSSSGSNQPQHF
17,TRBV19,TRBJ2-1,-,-,TGTGCCAGTAGTACAACCCCTGGGGGGAACCCCTACAATGAGCAGTTCTTC,CASSTTPGGNPYNEQFF
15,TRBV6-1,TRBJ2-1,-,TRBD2,TGTGCCAGCAGTGAATCGGGACTAGCGGTCGGTGAGCAGTTCTTC,CASSESGLAVGEQFF
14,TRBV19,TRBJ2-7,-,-,TGTGCCAGTAGTATTCAGGATATTCGAGACGAGCAGTACTTC,CASSIQDIRDEQYF
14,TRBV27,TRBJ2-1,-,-,TGTGCCAGCAGTTTCCCCGACAGTCACAATGAGCAGTTCTTC,CASSFPDSHNEQFF
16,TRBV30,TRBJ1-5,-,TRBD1,TGTGCCTGGAGCCGTGGGGTCCCAGGGGGAAATCAGCCCCAGCATTTT,CAWSRGVPGGNQPQHF
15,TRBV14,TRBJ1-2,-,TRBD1,TGTGCCAGCAGCCCCGGGACAGGGGAGGGCTATGGCTACACCTTC,CASSPGTGEGYGYTF
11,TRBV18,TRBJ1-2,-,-,TGTGCCAGCTCACCACGCCATGGCTACACCTTC,CASSPRHGYTF
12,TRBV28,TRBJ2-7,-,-,TGTGCCAGCAGTTTAAAGGAAGGCGAGCAGTACTTC,CASSLKEGEQYF
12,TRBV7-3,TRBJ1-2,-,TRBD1,TGTGCCAGCAGCCCGGGGACAGGCTTCTACACCTTC,CASSPGTGFYTF
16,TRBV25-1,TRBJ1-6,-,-,TGTGCCAGCAGTGAATCGGAAGGGGGCTATAATTCACCCCTCCACTTT,CASSESEGGYNSPLHF
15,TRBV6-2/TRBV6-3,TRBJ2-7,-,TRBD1,TGTGCCAGCAGTTCCTGGGGACAGGGATCCTACGAGCAGTACTTC,CASSSWGQGSYEQYF
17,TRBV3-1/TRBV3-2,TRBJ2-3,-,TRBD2,TGTGCCAGCAGCCAAGATATACTAGCGGGAGTGTCAGATACGCAGTATTTT,CASSQDILAGVSDTQYF
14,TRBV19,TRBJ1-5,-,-,TGTGCCAGTAGTAGTCCCCCCAGGGTAGGGCCCCAGCATTTT,CASSSPPRVGPQHF
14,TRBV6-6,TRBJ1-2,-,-,TGTGCCAGCAGTGCGGGGTCAGTATATGATGGCTACACCTTC,CASSAGSVYDGYTF